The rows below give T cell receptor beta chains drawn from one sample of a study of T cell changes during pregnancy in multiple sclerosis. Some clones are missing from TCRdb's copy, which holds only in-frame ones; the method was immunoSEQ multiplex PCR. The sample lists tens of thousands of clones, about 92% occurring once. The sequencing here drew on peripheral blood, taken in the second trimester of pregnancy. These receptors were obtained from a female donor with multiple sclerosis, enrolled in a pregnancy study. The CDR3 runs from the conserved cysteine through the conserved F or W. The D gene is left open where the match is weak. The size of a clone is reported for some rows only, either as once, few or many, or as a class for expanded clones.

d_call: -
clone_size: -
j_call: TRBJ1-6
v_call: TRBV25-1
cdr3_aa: CASNVGDKNSPLHF
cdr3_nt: TGTGCCAGCAACGTCGGGGATAAGAATTCACCCCTCCACTTT

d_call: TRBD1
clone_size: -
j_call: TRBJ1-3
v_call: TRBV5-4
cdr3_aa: CASSPGQPNLGNTIYF
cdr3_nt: TGTGCCAGCAGCCCGGGACAGCCGAACCTCGGAAACACCATATATTTT

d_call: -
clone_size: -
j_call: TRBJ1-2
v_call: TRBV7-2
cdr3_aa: CASSPRAEWGGGYTF
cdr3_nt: TGTGCCAGCAGCCCCCGTGCGGAATGGGGGGGAGGCTACACCTTC

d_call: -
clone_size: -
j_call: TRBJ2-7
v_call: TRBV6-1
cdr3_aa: CASSDLGEDYEQYF
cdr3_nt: TGTGCCAGCAGTGACTTGGGGGAGGACTACGAGCAGTACTTC

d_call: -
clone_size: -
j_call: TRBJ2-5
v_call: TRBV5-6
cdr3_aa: CASSLVGSETQYF
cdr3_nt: TGTGCCAGCAGCTTGGTTGGCTCTGAGACCCAGTACTTC

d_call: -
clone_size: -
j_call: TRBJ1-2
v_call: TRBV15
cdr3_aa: CATSRVSGGPYGYTF
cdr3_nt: TGTGCCACCAGCAGGGTATCTGGGGGCCCATATGGCTACACCTTC

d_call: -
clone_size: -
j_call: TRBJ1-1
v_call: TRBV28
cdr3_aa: CASSLSRIEAFF
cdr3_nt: TGTGCCAGCAGTTTAAGCAGGATCGAAGCTTTCTTT

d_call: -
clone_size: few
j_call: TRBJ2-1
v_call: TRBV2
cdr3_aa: CASRGLSASYNEQFF
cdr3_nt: TGTGCCAGCAGGGGACTTTCAGCGTCCTACAATGAGCAGTTCTTC

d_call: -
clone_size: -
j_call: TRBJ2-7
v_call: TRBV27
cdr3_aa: CASRDQGSVYEQYF
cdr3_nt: TGTGCCAGCAGAGATCAGGGGAGCGTCTACGAGCAGTACTTC

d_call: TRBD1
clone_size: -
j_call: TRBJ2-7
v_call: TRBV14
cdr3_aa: CASSQDRGQGYYEQYF
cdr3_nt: TGTGCCAGCAGCCAAGATCGGGGACAGGGGTACTACGAGCAGTACTTC

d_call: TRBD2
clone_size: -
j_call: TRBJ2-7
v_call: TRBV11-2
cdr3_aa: CASSLKTSGGFYEQYF
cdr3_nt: TGTGCCAGCAGCTTAAAAACTAGCGGGGGGTTCTACGAGCAGTACTTC